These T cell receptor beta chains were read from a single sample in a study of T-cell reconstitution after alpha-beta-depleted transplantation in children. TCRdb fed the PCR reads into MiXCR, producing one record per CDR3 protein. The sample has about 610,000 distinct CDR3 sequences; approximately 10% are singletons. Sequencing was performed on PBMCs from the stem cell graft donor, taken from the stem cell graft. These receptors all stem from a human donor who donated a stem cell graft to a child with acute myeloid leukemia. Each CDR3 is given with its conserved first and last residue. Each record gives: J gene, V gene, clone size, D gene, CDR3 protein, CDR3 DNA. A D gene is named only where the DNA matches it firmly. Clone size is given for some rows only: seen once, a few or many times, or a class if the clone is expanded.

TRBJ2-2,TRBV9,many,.,CASSARVSPEGELFF,TGTGCCAGCAGCGCCCGGGTCTCCCCTGAGGGGGAGCTGTTTTTT
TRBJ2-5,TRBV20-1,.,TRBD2,CSARDPSGYQETQYF,TGCAGTGCTAGAGATCCTAGCGGCTACCAAGAGACCCAGTACTTC
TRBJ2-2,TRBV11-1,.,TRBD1,CASSTKSGTGSINTGELFF,TGTGCCAGCAGCACGAAGTCCGGGACAGGGAGTATAAACACCGGGGAGCTGTTTTTT
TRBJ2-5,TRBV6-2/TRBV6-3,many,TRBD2,CASSSLLAGGAETQYF,TGTGCCAGCAGTTCTCTCTTAGCGGGAGGGGCAGAGACCCAGTACTTC
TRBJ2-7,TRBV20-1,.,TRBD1,CSAPGQGKYEQYF,TGCAGTGCCCCGGGACAGGGAAAATACGAGCAGTACTTC
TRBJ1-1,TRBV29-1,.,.,CSVALQMNTEAFF,TGCAGCGTTGCTTTACAAATGAACACTGAAGCTTTCTTT
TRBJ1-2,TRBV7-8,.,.,CASSPGVKMMNYGYTF,TGTGCCAGCAGCCCCGGAGTTAAAATGATGAACTATGGCTACACCTTC
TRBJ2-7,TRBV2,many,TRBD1,CASSGGTGNYEQYF,TGTGCCAGCAGTGGGGGGACAGGGAACTACGAGCAGTACTTC
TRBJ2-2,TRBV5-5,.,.,CASSLRGRGGNTGELFF,TGTGCCAGCAGCCTCCGTGGGAGAGGTGGGAACACCGGGGAGCTGTTTTTT
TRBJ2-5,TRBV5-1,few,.,CASSLDLGETQYF,TGCGCCAGCAGCTTGGATCTAGGGGAGACCCAGTACTTC
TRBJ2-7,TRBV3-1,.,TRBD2,CASSHRLAGAEYEQYF,TGTGCCAGCAGCCACCGACTAGCGGGAGCCGAGTACGAGCAGTACTTC
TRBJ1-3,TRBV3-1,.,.,CASSPGDTIYF,TGTGCCAGCAGCCCGGGAGACACCATATATTTT
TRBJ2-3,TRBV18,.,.,CASSPDLQADTQYF,TGTGCCAGCTCCCCAGACCTTCAGGCGGATACGCAGTATTTT
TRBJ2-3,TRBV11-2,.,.,CASSPRRENGTQYF,TGTGCCAGCAGCCCGAGGAGGGAGAATGGTACGCAGTATTTT
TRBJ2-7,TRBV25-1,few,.,CASSPRPRDEQYF,TGTGCCAGCAGTCCCCGACCCAGGGACGAGCAGTACTTC
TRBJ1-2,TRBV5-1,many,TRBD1,CASSSGTGGLGYTF,TGCGCCAGCAGCTCTGGGACAGGGGGCCTTGGCTACACCTTC
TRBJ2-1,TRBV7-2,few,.,CASSLVTPYDEQFF,TGTGCCAGCAGCTTAGTGACTCCGTATGATGAGCAGTTCTTC
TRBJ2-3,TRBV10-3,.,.,CAVSSGTWTDTQYF,TGTGCCGTCAGCTCCGGGACTTGGACAGATACGCAGTATTTT
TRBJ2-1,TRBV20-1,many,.,CSARDEAGRYNEQFF,TGCAGTGCTAGAGATGAGGCGGGCCGCTACAATGAGCAGTTCTTC
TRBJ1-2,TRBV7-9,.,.,CASSFRGAVYGYTF,TGTGCCAGCAGCTTTAGGGGCGCAGTCTATGGCTACACCTTC
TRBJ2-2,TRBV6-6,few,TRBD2,CASRQGGSTGELFF,TGTGCCAGCAGGCAGGGAGGGAGCACCGGGGAGCTGTTTTTT
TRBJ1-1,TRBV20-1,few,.,CSARDRGADTEAFF,TGCAGTGCTAGAGATCGGGGGGCCGACACTGAAGCTTTCTTT
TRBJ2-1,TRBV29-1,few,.,CSPRTGGSYNEQFF,TGCAGCCCTCGGACGGGCGGCTCCTACAATGAGCAGTTCTTC
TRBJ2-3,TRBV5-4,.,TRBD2,CASSSSGLAGASDTQYF,TGTGCCAGCAGCTCTTCCGGACTAGCGGGAGCCTCCGATACGCAGTATTTT
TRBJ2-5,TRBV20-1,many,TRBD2,CSATWTSQETQYF,TGCAGTGCTACATGGACTAGCCAAGAGACCCAGTACTTC
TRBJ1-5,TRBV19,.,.,CASSMVGVTGNQPQHF,TGTGCCAGTAGTATGGTAGGGGTCACGGGCAATCAGCCCCAGCATTTT
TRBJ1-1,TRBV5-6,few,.,CASSLEPTGNTEAFF,TGTGCCAGCAGCTTGGAACCCACAGGGAACACTGAAGCTTTCTTT
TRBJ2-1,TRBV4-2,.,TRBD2,CASSQGGSGTDNEQFF,TGTGCCAGCAGCCAAGGAGGTAGCGGGACCGACAATGAGCAGTTCTTC
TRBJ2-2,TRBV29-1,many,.,CSVWGGANTGELFF,TGCAGCGTGTGGGGCGGAGCGAACACCGGGGAGCTGTTTTTT
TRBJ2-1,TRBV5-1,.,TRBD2,CAGSLGGTSGNAEQFF,TGCGCCGGCAGCTTGGGAGGGACTAGCGGGAACGCTGAGCAGTTCTTC
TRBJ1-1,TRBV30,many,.,CAWAADTEAFF,TGTGCCTGGGCAGCGGACACTGAAGCTTTCTTT
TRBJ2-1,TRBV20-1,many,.,CSARVETGLGNEQFF,TGCAGTGCTAGAGTCGAGACTGGTCTCGGGAATGAGCAGTTCTTC
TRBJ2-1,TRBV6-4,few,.,CASSDSGNGAPDNEQFF,TGTGCCAGCAGTGACTCGGGTAACGGGGCTCCCGACAATGAGCAGTTCTTC
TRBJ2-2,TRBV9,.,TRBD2,CASSAYLGTRDTGELFF,TGTGCCAGCAGCGCCTACCTAGGGACTAGAGACACCGGGGAGCTGTTTTTT
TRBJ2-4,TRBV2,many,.,CARDKGVSTKNIQYF,TGTGCCAGGGATAAGGGAGTCTCGACCAAAAACATTCAGTACTTC
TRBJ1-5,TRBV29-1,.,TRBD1,CSVGGVRGSNQPQHF,TGCAGCGTTGGAGGGGTCAGGGGGAGCAATCAGCCCCAGCATTTT
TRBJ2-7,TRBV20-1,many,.,CSARDSSASRRDYEQYF,TGCAGTGCTAGAGATTCTAGCGCTTCTCGAAGGGATTACGAGCAGTACTTC
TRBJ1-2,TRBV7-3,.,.,CASSSNQGDYGYTF,TGTGCCAGCAGCTCAAACCAGGGAGACTATGGCTACACCTTC
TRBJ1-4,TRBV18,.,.,CASSPGSPGRLGNEKLFF,TGTGCCAGCTCACCAGGGAGTCCCGGAAGGTTGGGTAATGAAAAACTGTTTTTT
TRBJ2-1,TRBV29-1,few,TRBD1,CSVEGQGAGGSYNEQFF,TGCAGCGTTGAGGGACAGGGGGCCGGGGGCTCCTACAATGAGCAGTTCTTC
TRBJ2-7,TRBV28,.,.,CASSFGTFYEQYF,TGTGCCAGCAGTTTCGGGACTTTCTACGAGCAGTACTTC
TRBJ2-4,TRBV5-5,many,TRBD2,CASSQGLVGSIQYF,TGTGCCAGCAGCCAGGGACTAGTCGGGAGCATTCAGTACTTC
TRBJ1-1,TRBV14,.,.,CASSGLRGGNTEAFF,TGTGCCAGCAGCGGTTTGCGGGGGGGAAACACTGAAGCTTTCTTT